This T cell receptor beta chain originates from a study of blood T cells in healthy people across ages (dated by TCRdb to about 2015). Broadly, across the study: In model experiments, template switching captured about one uniquely barcoded TCR beta cDNA molecule for every two T cells. To track age-related changes in TCR beta repertoire diversity, the study relied on deep sequencing normalized with unique cDNA molecular identifiers. Four age groups were formed from the donors: young (average 16 years), middle-aged (approximately 42), aged (around 68) and long-lived (82). To avoid experimental bias, donors of different ages were distributed randomly across sequencing lanes. For two donors (one aged 18 to 30 and one aged 80 or older), the study analyzed two additional independent replicas of 1 million unique cDNA reads from the same blood draw. Study-wide conclusions, independent of this receptor: A strong correlation was found between observed TCR beta diversity and the percentage of naive T cells measured by flow cytometry. Because donor CMV infection status was unknown, age-related changes in expanded clonotypes were potentially confounded. Compared with the aged group, more naive CD4+ T cells, fewer expanded clones and increased TCR diversity were shown by the long-lived group, suggesting age selection. As age increased, observed TCR beta diversity per million T cells dropped in a roughly linear way, and a significant reduction was already evident by age 40. Bulk unsorted PBMC profiling prevented conclusive comparison of naive and antigen-experienced compartments. Estimates of total diversity from one million sequenced T cells were regarded as lower bounds and underestimates.

Donors were 30 to 45 systemically healthy Caucasian individuals from Russia aged roughly 6 to 100 years. Ten milliliters of peripheral blood were drawn from each donor into EDTA-treated Vacutainer tubes. Ficoll-Paque density-gradient centrifugation was used to isolate PBMCs, with at least 6.5 million per sample. Trizol reagent was used to extract total RNA from PBMCs, with at least 5.5 micrograms per sample. For every donor, flow cytometry on a PBMC aliquot measured the percentage of naive CD45RAhigh/CD27high T cells. From the cysteine up to the phenylalanine, the CDR3 has a length of 14 residues. The read is trimmed to its CDR3 DNA, 42 bases read in frame from base 1. CDR1 is given as KGHDR and CDR2 as SFDVKD, both from the germline V gene. V is cut back by 6 bases and J by 9 bases, with 6 bases in the junction unmatched. The library was obtained by 5' RACE. Sequencing used an Illumina HiSeq 2500. A second roughly 6 to 12 cycle PCR used a sample-barcoded 5' primer and a J-beta primer mix. A template-switch 5' adaptor carrying 12 random nucleotides introduced a unique molecular identifier onto each TCR beta cDNA molecule. Each sample yielded at least 3 million CDR3-containing paired-end reads. First-strand cDNA was synthesized from all RNA with the Mint cDNA synthesis kit, primed by a TRBC-specific oligonucleotide. All cDNA was treated with uracil-DNA glycosylase and then went through a first 18-cycle PCR with the universal primers M1SS and BC2_uni_R. In the authors' own workflow: Normalization of each sample was performed by random selection of 1 million high-quality reads, each carrying a distinct molecular identifier. Instead of being binned into consensus sequences, reads that shared molecular identifiers were thrown out. MiTCR, run with a Q25 quality threshold and the strictest error-elimination algorithm, handled CDR3 identification, clonotype clustering and error correction. A nonparametric unseen species model using Euler transformation provided a lower-bound estimate of total TCR beta diversity. TCRdb reprocessed the public reads (quality trimming at Q25 with fastp, clone calling with MiXCR) and kept in-frame beta chains. Identical CDR3 protein sequences are pooled into one entry, listed with their most common genes and DNA. The V and J calls and clone size are TCRdb's, not the authors'. Here the sample has some 1.5 million distinct CDR3 sequences; roughly 28% occur a single time. The ten largest account for 7.7% of the sample.

This clonotype was seen a handful of times. No cognate antigen has been identified for it. No much larger clone exists at a distance of one base, and base qualities are not known. The sequenced sample was blood. Recombination linked TRBV24-1 to TRBJ2-1, with 11 bases aligning to TRBD2. The receptor was isolated from a woman aged 30 to 39 in good health. For the CDR3, the sequence is CATSRTGTSGEQFF. The base sequence is TGTGCCACCAGTCGAACTGGGACTAGCGGTGAGCAGTTCTTC.